This T cell receptor (beta chain) came from a study of cytomegalovirus exposure and HLA in healthy donors. Concerning this clone: No antigen is known for it. Other DNA sequences in the same sample also yield this CDR3.

13 Jbeta primers and 60 Vbeta primers were used for the PCR. Measured with immunoSEQ multiplex PCR; TCRdb has only the in-frame clones, and not every one. The repertoire holds roughly 190,000 clones, with around four fifths as singletons. V dropped 3 bases and J dropped 7 bases, with 13 bases sitting between them. Germline V lookup: CDR1 SGHDT, CDR2 YYEEEE. The CDR3 runs 13 residues. In nominal health when sampled, donors likely had unrecorded immune exposures nonetheless. Broader study findings: Likely technical artifact: a cluster of highly shared sequence variants. In a later analysis, TCR beta V- and J-gene trimming was associated with a missense DCLRE1C variant. Most of the CMV-associated TCR beta chains (in a later analysis) appeared to be HLA-restricted.

The chain links TRBV5-6 to TRBJ1-2, with unresolved D. The specimen sequenced was PBMCs. The TCR was taken from a woman aged 18-29 years in good health and CMV-seronegative. The CDR3 here is CASSSTYRSGYTF. The CDR3 DNA is TGTGCCAGCAGCTCCACTTATCGCTCTGGCTACACCTTC.